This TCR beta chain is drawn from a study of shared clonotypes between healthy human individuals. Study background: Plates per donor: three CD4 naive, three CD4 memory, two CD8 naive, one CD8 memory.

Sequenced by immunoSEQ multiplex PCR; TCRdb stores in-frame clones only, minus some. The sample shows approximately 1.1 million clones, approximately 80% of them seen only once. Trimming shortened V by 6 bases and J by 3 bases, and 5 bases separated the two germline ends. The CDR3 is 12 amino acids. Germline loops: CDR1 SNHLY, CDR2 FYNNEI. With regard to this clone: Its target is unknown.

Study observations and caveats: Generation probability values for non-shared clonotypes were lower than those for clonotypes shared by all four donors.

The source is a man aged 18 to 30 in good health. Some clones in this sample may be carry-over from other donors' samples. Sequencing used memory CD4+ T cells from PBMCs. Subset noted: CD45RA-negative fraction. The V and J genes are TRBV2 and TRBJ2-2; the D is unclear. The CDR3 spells CASSVHTGELFF. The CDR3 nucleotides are TGTGCCAGCAGCGTCCACACCGGGGAGCTGTTTTTT.